Below, 30 T cell receptor beta chains from the same sample are listed, as sequenced in a study of blood T cell repertoires in COVID-19. Data came from immunoSEQ multiplex PCR; TCRdb stores just in-frame clones and leaves some out. Here the sample spans 250,000 to 350,000 clones, 70% to 90% being singletons. Specimen: PBMCs or T cells enriched from blood (not recorded which). These receptors were collected from a woman aged 30 to 39 who had recovered from COVID-19.

The V and J genes are TRBV30 and TRBJ1-6; unclear D gene. This CDR3 spans 17 amino acids. Germline CDR1 reads GTSNPN; CDR2 reads SVGIG (reference sequence). V gave up 0 bases and J gave up 1 base, with 13 bases separating them. The CDR3 reads CAWSVPGRWSYNSPLHF. In DNA form, the CDR3 reads TGTGCCTGGAGTGTACCAGGTCGGTGGTCCTATAATTCACCCCTCCACTTT.

The chain joins TRBV5-1 to TRBJ2-7; 7 bases match TRBD1. CDR1 is SGHRS, CDR2 YFSETQ, per germline. CDR3 length: 15 amino acids. The V gene end was trimmed by 5 bases and the J gene end by 3 bases; junction bases not matched to a gene: 11. This CDR3 reads CASRGSGTAIYEQYF. DNA for the CDR3: TGCGCCAGCAGGGGGTCCGGGACAGCCATCTACGAGCAGTACTTC.

The rearrangement links TRBV5-1 to TRBJ2-1; possible D gene TRBD2, 6 bases. Germline assignment: CDR1 SGHRS and CDR2 YFSETQ. The ends were cut back, 3 bases at V and 8 bases at J, with 21 bases in the middle. The CDR3 has 16 residues. The CDR3 DNA is TGCGCCAGCAGCTATCGGAGGGATGCCGGCACTGATGAGCAGTTCTTC. It specifies CASSYRRDAGTDEQFF.

Remarks on this clone: Different DNA sequences within this sample yield the same CDR3. The rearrangement uses TRBV5-1 and TRBJ1-2; 7 nucleotides agree with TRBD1. Germline V gene data show CDR1 as SGHRS and CDR2 as YFSETQ. The ends lost 0 bases at V and 2 bases at J; junction bases unmatched: 1. This CDR3 has 14 residues. In nucleotides, the CDR3 is TGCGCCAGCAGCTTGGGACAGGGAAACTATGGCTACACCTTC. Amino acid sequence: CASSLGQGNYGYTF.

In regard to this clone: This sample also contains other DNA sequences that code for the same CDR3. The chain uses TRBV19 and TRBJ1-1; D perhaps matches TRBD1 (6 bases). Deletions cut 3 bases from V and 2 bases from J, with 10 bases between. CDR3 size: 14 residues. Germline V gene data show CDR1 as LNHDA and CDR2 as SQIVND (reference sequence). CDR3 region: CASSIRGGNTEAFF. DNA of the CDR3: TGTGCCAGTAGTATTAGGGGGGGAAACACTGAAGCTTTCTTT.

The chain couples TRBV6-1 to TRBJ2-3, with 11 bases aligning to TRBD2. This CDR3 comprises 17 residues. V lost 6 bases, J lost 2 bases, and 10 bases stayed unmatched. Looked up from germline, CDR1 is MNHNS and CDR2 is SASEGT. The CDR3 DNA sequence: TGTGCCAGCAGGGAAAGCGGGACTAGCGGCTTCACAGATACGCAGTATTTT. Its protein product is CASRESGTSGFTDTQYF.

This chain connects TRBV7-2 to TRBJ2-3; 12 positions match TRBD2. V trimming: 5 bases; J trimming: 4 bases; junction bases outside the gene matches: 4. CDR1 SGHTA and CDR2 FQGNSA come from the germline V gene. The CDR3 is made up of 15 amino acids. CDR3 sequence: CASSPTSGGSDTQYF. CDR3 coding DNA: TGTGCCAGCAGCCCGACTAGCGGGGGATCAGATACGCAGTATTTT.

The gene calls are TRBV2 and TRBJ1-1; 7 bases agree with TRBD1. J was trimmed by 4 bases and V by 7 bases; bases with no gene match: 12. The CDR3 is 15 residues long. Germline V gene data show CDR1 as SNHLY and CDR2 as FYNNEI. CDR3 residues: CASTLTGQGGTEAFF. The CDR3 region has the DNA TGTGCCAGCACCCTCACGGGGCAGGGGGGCACTGAAGCTTTCTTT.

The chain combines TRBV25-1 with TRBJ1-4; D possibly corresponds to TRBD1 (6 bases). V lost 6 bases and J lost 7, with 15 bases in between. This CDR3 has 14 residues. Looked up from germline, CDR1 is MGHDK and CDR2 is SYGVNS. This chain's CDR3 is CASRTGGASEKLFF. For the CDR3, the DNA is TGTGCCAGCAGGACGGGGGGGGCTAGTGAAAAACTGTTTTTT.

The rearrangement links TRBV7-9 to TRBJ1-2, with 9 bases matching TRBD1. Germline assignment: CDR1 SEHNR and CDR2 FQNEAQ (reference sequence). The V segment lost 5 bases and the J segment 8 bases; nucleotides outside the gene matches: 6. This CDR3 contains 13 residues. The CDR3 protein is CASSDGTGWGYTF. CDR3 coding DNA: TGTGCCAGCAGCGACGGGACAGGGTGGGGCTACACCTTC. Full variable domain (outside the CDR3, taken from reference TRBV7-9 and TRBJ1-2): DTGVSQNPRHKITKRGQNVTFRCDPISEHNRLYWYRQTLGQGPEFLTYFQNEAQLEKSRLLSDRFSAERPKGSFSTLEIQRTEQGDSAMYLCASSDGTGWGYTFGSGTRLTVV.

The chain couples TRBV7-2 to TRBJ2-6, with 10 bases that match TRBD1. Looked up from germline, CDR1 is SGHTA and CDR2 is FQGNSA. J was trimmed by 2 bases and V by 2 bases; bases with no gene match: 6. This CDR3 region has 18 residues. The CDR3 DNA sequence: TGTGCCAGCAGCTTAAAGACAGGGGGCGTGCCTGGGGCCAACGTCCTGACTTTC. Translating gives CASSLKTGGVPGANVLTF.

V is TRBV3-1 (or the pseudogene TRBV3-2) and J is TRBJ2-3, with 10 bases that match TRBD2. There are 14 residues in the CDR3. Germline CDR1 reads LGHDT; CDR2 reads YNNKEL (reference sequence). V trimming: 4 bases; J trimming: 6 bases; junction bases outside the gene matches: 4. The CDR3 reads CASSRAGGRDTQYF. The CDR3 nucleotides read TGTGCCAGCAGCCGAGCGGGGGGGCGGGATACGCAGTATTTT.

V gene TRBV27 combines with J gene TRBJ1-2; no clear D. CDR3 length equals 15 residues. CDR1 is MNHEY, CDR2 SMNVEV, per germline (reference sequence). V lost 0 bases, J lost 10 bases, and 18 bases lay in between. CDR3 in amino acids: CASSLSSLEGRTYTF. Here the CDR3 DNA reads TGTGCCAGCAGTTTATCGTCCCTGGAAGGGAGGACCTACACCTTC.

This sequence joins TRBV6-1 and TRBJ1-2; D is ambiguous. Germline lookup yields CDR1 MNHNS and CDR2 SASEGT. Trimming took 1 base from V and 7 from J, leaving 7 bases between them. This CDR3 region has 12 residues. CDR3 protein: CASSEGRPGYTF. CDR3 in DNA: TGTGCCAGCAGTGAAGGGAGGCCTGGCTACACCTTC.

The chain couples TRBV19 to TRBJ1-2; the match to TRBD1 covers 8 bases. Germline assignment: CDR1 LNHDA and CDR2 SQIVND (reference sequence). Trimming removed 0 bases from V and 3 bases from J; junction bases left unmatched: 6. This CDR3 has 16 residues. CDR3 residues: CASSIDRAGGDYGYTF. CDR3 nucleotide sequence: TGTGCCAGTAGTATAGATCGGGCAGGGGGCGACTATGGCTACACCTTC.

This sequence joins TRBV5-4 and TRBJ1-2; D might be TRBD1 (5 bases). V lost 0 bases to trimming and J lost 4 bases, with 10 bases between them. From germline, CDR1 is SGHNT and CDR2 YYREEE (reference sequence). The CDR3 covers 14 residues. Here the CDR3 reads CASSLDVDSYGYTF. In DNA form, the CDR3 reads TGTGCCAGCAGCTTGGATGTAGACAGCTATGGCTACACCTTC.

This clone was seen only once. The chain recombines TRBV18 with TRBJ1-3; 8 bases are a match to TRBD1. V shed 5 bases and J 5 bases; nucleotides not matched to a gene: 8. The CDR3 length is 15 residues. The germline gives CDR1 KGHSH, CDR2 LQKENI. CDR3 DNA: TGTGCCAGCTCATCCGGGACAGGAGGAAGAAACACCATATATTTT. Residues: CASSSGTGGRNTIYF. The whole variable domain, remainder taken from reference TRBV18 and TRBJ1-3, is NAGVMQNPRHLVRRRGQEARLRCSPMKGHSHVYWYRQLPEEGLKFMVYLQKENIIDESGMPKERFSAEFPKEGPSILRIQQVVRGDSAAYFCASSSGTGGRNTIYFGEGSWLTVV.

The J gene is TRBJ1-4, the V gene TRBV4-2; 10 positions agree with TRBD1. The CDR3 sequence is 14 residues long. Looked up from germline, CDR1 is LGHNA and CDR2 is YNFKEQ. Germline trimming cut 3 bases from V and 7 bases from J; bases unmatched to any gene: 2. The CDR3 spells CASSHWTGGEKLFF. The DNA for the CDR3 is TGTGCCAGCAGCCACTGGACAGGGGGTGAAAAACTGTTTTTT.

V and J are TRBV20-1 and TRBJ2-1; D possibly corresponds to TRBD2 (5 bases). Germline CDR1 is DFQATT and CDR2 is SNEGSKA (reference sequence). V was clipped by 3 bases and J by 9 bases, with 9 bases between them. The CDR3 runs to 11 residues. The CDR3 is CSARRATEQFF. The CDR3 DNA follows: TGCAGTGCTAGGAGGGCGACTGAGCAGTTCTTC.

This clone was detected only once. The CDR3 nucleotides are TGTGCCAGCAGTGATTACTCCGGGACAGGGGTTTTTGGCTACACCTTC. It codes for CASSDYSGTGVFGYTF. V and J are TRBV6-1 and TRBJ1-2; 10 bases match TRBD1. J gave up 7 bases and V 3 bases, and 11 bases lay outside the gene matches. The CDR3 sequence is 16 residues long. CDR1 MNHNS and CDR2 SASEGT come from the germline V gene.

The chain employs TRBV30 and TRBJ1-2; TRBD1 might be the D (5 bases). The CDR3 totals 14 residues. The V and J ends lost 8 bases and 4 bases respectively, with 20 bases between them. The germline V gene encodes CDR1 GTSNPN and CDR2 SVGIG (reference sequence). The CDR3 loop reads CAGTRTWALYGYTF. The CDR3 DNA is TGTGCCGGGACGCGCACCTGGGCTCTCTATGGCTACACCTTC.

The J gene is TRBJ2-5, the V gene TRBV27, with D perhaps matching TRBD1 (6 bases). Germline CDR1 and CDR2: MNHEY and SMNVEV (reference sequence). The V gene lost 5 bases and the J gene lost 5 bases, with 12 bases spanning the gap. The CDR3 length is 13 residues. The CDR3 spells CASSTGTGETQYF. Here the CDR3 DNA reads TGTGCCAGCAGTACAGGGACGGGGGAGACCCAGTACTTC.

The chain links TRBV11-2 to TRBJ1-1; TRBD1 matches at 10 bases. The ends lost 1 base at V and 7 bases at J; junction bases unmatched: 12. The germline V gene has CDR1 SGHAT and CDR2 FQNNGV. The CDR3 consists of 17 residues. This chain's CDR3 is CASSLGYFGTGVNEAFF. Here the CDR3 DNA reads TGTGCCAGCAGCTTAGGATATTTTGGGACAGGGGTAAATGAAGCTTTCTTT. Full variable domain (remainder filled in from reference TRBV11-2 and TRBJ1-1): EAGVAQSPRYKIIEKRQSVAFWCNPISGHATLYWYQQILGQGPKLLIQFQNNGVVDDSQLPKDRFSAERLKGVDSTLKIQPAKLEDSAVYLCASSLGYFGTGVNEAFFGQGTRLTVV.

The rearrangement joins TRBV2 to TRBJ2-1, with D possibly being TRBD2 (6 bases). V lost 4 bases to trimming and J lost 0 bases, with 10 bases between them. Germline values: CDR1 SNHLY, CDR2 FYNNEI. The CDR3 covers 15 residues. The CDR3 DNA reads as TGTGCCAGCAGTGCGGGGGACCTCTCCTACAATGAGCAGTTCTTC. Encoded protein: CASSAGDLSYNEQFF.

This rearrangement joins TRBV2 to TRBJ1-5, with D perhaps TRBD1 (5 bases). The length of the CDR3 is 15 residues. The V end was cut by 2 bases, the J end by 6 bases, with 14 bases between. Germline CDR1 and CDR2: SNHLY and FYNNEI. CDR3: CASSEFTGFGQPQHF. The CDR3 bases are TGTGCCAGCAGTGAATTTACAGGATTTGGTCAGCCCCAGCATTTT.

This clone was recorded only once. The chain joins TRBV7-8 to TRBJ2-4; D gene unclear. V lost 3 bases and J lost 7, with 13 bases in between. The germline V gene has CDR1 SGHVS and CDR2 FQNEAQ. The CDR3 spans 14 residues. The CDR3 DNA reads as TGTGCCAGCAGCTTGAATGTTGGTCGGAACATTCAGTACTTC. It codes for CASSLNVGRNIQYF.

The chain uses TRBV30 and TRBJ1-5; weak D call: TRBD1 (6 bases). Trimming cost V 2 bases and J 0 bases, with 8 bases left between them. CDR1 and CDR2 (germline): GTSNPN, SVGIG (reference sequence). The CDR3 is 14 amino acids. CDR3 sequence: CAWSSGDSNQPQHF. The DNA for the CDR3 is TGTGCCTGGAGTTCAGGGGATAGCAATCAGCCCCAGCATTTT.

The V gene is TRBV10-3, the J gene TRBJ2-1, with a possible D match to TRBD1 (5 bases). Germline lookup yields CDR1 ENHRY and CDR2 SYGVKD. The CDR3 contains 13 residues. Trimming shortened V by 7 bases and J by 3 bases, and 10 bases separated the two germline ends. The DNA for the CDR3 is TGTGCCATCACCAAGACAGTCTACAATGAGCAGTTCTTC. Its protein product is CAITKTVYNEQFF.

V is TRBV6-6 and J is TRBJ1-2; TRBD1 matches at 8 bases. Per germline, CDR1 MNHNY and CDR2 SVGAGI (reference sequence). V shed 8 bases and J 2 bases; nucleotides not matched to a gene: 4. CDR3 length: 13 amino acids. The CDR3 sequence: CASETGANYGYTF. In nucleotides, the CDR3 is TGTGCCAGCGAGACAGGGGCGAACTATGGCTACACCTTC.

The table lists this clone with a few counts. This chain joins TRBV4-2 and TRBJ1-1, with D possibly matching TRBD1 (5 bases). The CDR3 consists of 14 residues. Trimming took off 1 base at V and 1 base at J, with 7 bases between the two ends. Germline V gives CDR1 LGHNA, CDR2 YNFKEQ. The CDR3 reads CASSQVQGNTEAFF. CDR3 nucleotides: TGTGCCAGCAGCCAAGTTCAGGGGAACACTGAAGCTTTCTTT.